The count of the clone carrying this T cell receptor beta chain is one. Its antigen is unidentified. As every portion of the isolated RNA was reverse transcribed, the sequencing read expressed TCRB transcripts. Method: immunoSEQ multiplex PCR; TCRdb's copy keeps in-frame clones and lacks some. The sample holds hundreds of thousands of clones, roughly 13% seen once. This sample stems from a study of beta chain features in type 1 diabetes. Points from the study as a whole: TCRB CDR3 length was moderately but significantly reduced in all four CD4+ subsets of Type 1 diabetes patients. With patients and controls alike, PCR might favor shorter templates to an equal degree. High TCR expression in some cells could lead to their over-representation in cDNA sequencing. A closer apparent resemblance between naive, central memory and Treg TCRB repertoires was seen in patients than in healthy donors.

CD4+ naive, central memory, regulatory and stem cell-like memory cells were sorted via CD45RO/CCR7/CD25/CD127/CD95/CD27. Sequences were obtained from naive CD4+ T cells from blood. This TCR was recovered from a man between 18 and 35 years old with type 1 diabetes.

The CDR3 protein is CASSRQVDYGYTF. The CDR3 nucleotides read TGTGCCAGCAGTCGACAGGTGGACTATGGCTACACCTTC. The chain uses TRBV6-5 and TRBJ1-2; perhaps TRBD1 as D (6 bases). V lost 5 bases, J lost 3 bases, and 10 bases lay in between. The CDR3 consists of 13 residues. Germline V gene data show CDR1 as MNHEY and CDR2 as SVGAGI.